What follows is one T cell receptor (beta chain) and its context. As yet, its antigen is unknown. The PCR had 60 Vbeta and 13 Jbeta primers. Sequenced by immunoSEQ multiplex PCR; TCRdb stores in-frame clones only, minus some. Counted here are under 150,000 clones, 76% occurring once; the ten biggest clones make up 1.5% to 2%. CDR3 length: 15 residues. The germline gives CDR1 MNHEY, CDR2 SVGAGI. V lost 5 bases and J lost 5; bases outside the gene matches: 10. The sample belongs to a study of cytomegalovirus exposure and HLA in healthy donors. Study-wide results and limits: V- and J-gene trimming in TCR beta was tied to a missense DCLRE1C variant by an analysis performed later. Later analysis reportedly placed an Asian-associated ancestry cluster below the roughly 680-donor mean in N-insertions. Of the V segments, some could not be distinguished, including TRBV6-2 and TRBV6-3, and were excluded.

The J gene is TRBJ2-5, the V gene TRBV6-5; TRBD2 agrees at 8 bases. The TCR comes from a woman aged 40-49 years in good health and CMV-seronegative. The sequencing input was PBMCs. The DNA of the CDR3 is TGTGCCAGCAGTCGAGACGGGGGGGCCCCCGAGACCCAGTACTTC. Amino acid sequence: CASSRDGGAPETQYF.